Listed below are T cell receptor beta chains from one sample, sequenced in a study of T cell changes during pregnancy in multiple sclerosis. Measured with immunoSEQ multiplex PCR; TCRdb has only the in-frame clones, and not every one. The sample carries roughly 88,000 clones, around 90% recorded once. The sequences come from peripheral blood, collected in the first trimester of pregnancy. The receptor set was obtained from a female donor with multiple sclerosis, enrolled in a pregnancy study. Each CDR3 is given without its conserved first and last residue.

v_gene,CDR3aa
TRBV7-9,ASSLATGGLSYEQY
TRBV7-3,ASSLTAGGSYEQY
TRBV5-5,ASSSGTSNVGELF
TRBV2,ASTYRVRTNEQF
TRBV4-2,ASSQERSGAYNEQF
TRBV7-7,ASSHTGPGELF
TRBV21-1,ASSIWGVTYNEQF
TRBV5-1,ASRWDSYNQPQH
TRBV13,ASSLSFTGRSYEQY
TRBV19,ASSMLAGTGELF
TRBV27,ASTCRDSSNTEAF
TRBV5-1,ASSYQPGLAGGNEQF
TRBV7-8,ASSLGQINEKLF
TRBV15,ATSRTGNEQY
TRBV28,ASSLSGTGMGGYT
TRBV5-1,ASSLRPEDRVGSSYNEQF
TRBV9,ASSAWASGNGEQF
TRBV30,AWSTPDRVYTGELF
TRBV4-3,ASSQGGPYNEQF
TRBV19,ASSFRTGNTEAF
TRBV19,ASSFTGYMAEAF
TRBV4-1,ASSQGPLTSGASEQY
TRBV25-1,ASSGNSIQRGNEQF
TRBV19,ASSIGTGYEQY
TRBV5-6,ASRREGQGARSEQY
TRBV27,ASSLSGTSEQF
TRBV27,ASSHIGRAGATEAF
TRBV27,ASSNRESYEQY
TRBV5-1,ASSSPGANTEAF
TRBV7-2,ASSGRQGTNEKLF
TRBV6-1,ASRNGQPNTEAF
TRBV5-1,ASSPRVAGGVNIQY
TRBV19,ASTPRQGANTEAF
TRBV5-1,ASSFSGKGDTQY
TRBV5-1,ASSLSGTGDPYEQY
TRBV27,ASRAGGGPQH
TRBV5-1,ASSFDRFGEQY